This paragraph reports one T cell receptor beta chain. This clone was counted a few times. This clone's antigen is unknown. No base qualities exist here, and no much larger clone lies one base off it. The entry originates in a study of cytomegalovirus exposure and HLA in healthy donors (dated by TCRdb to about 2017). With respect to the entire study: An earlier analysis of approximately 590 of the donors reported about 290 Gb of sequence data and roughly 110 million unique TCR beta sequences from roughly 200 million T cells. An early release covering about 600 HLA-typed donors comprised about 310 gigabases of sequencing data and tens of millions of unique TCR sequences. Among the roughly 400 genotyped donors, around 81% belonged to the genetic ancestry cluster associated with self-reported Caucasian donors. The aim of the study was to test whether cataloging public T cell receptors could identify signatures of past pathogen exposure. The study used immunosequencing to profile the T cell repertoires of several hundred subjects and linked those repertoires to cytomegalovirus serostatus. Besides the first cohort of roughly 640 subjects, a separate validation cohort made up of about 120 different subjects was used. To predict cytomegalovirus infection status, the study brought together high-throughput TCR immunosequencing, statistical association of individual TCRs with disease status, and machine learning. To study patterns of TCR occurrence, a later analysis re-analyzed previously published TCR beta repertoires from more than 550 donors and added high-resolution HLA genotyping. Rather than drawing on any new phenotypic data, the later analysis identified candidate immune exposures from TCR beta sequences and the way those sequences occurred across donors. An earlier analysis of some 500 of the donors applied high-throughput TCR beta sequencing to assess whether each TCR beta V gene segment acted as functional or pseudogenic. Alongside the repertoire data, information on donor age, sex, ethnicity and CMV serostatus was compiled. In a later genetic analysis, genome-wide SNP genotypes for about 55% of the roughly 700 donors were used, and that subset was treated as a discovery cohort. Every discovery cohort repertoire had been produced on one sequencing platform. Class I and class II HLA loci were covered by the typing at four-digit resolution. The number of donors typed differed by locus, with roughly 620-630 for A, B, C, DRB1 and DQB1, around 500 for DQA1, 600 to 610 for DPA1, and 400 to 490 for DPB1. Roughly five DR-DQ haplotypes were handled as single units for association and clustering, since linkage in the cohort was strong. Across around 400 genotyped donors of the cohort, an average of roughly 200,000 unique TCR beta nucleotide sequences per donor were sequenced, and roughly a sixth of those sequences were non-productive.

The investigation overall reported the following: In both the original and validation cohorts, the classifier was reported to diagnose cytomegalovirus status with high specificity and sensitivity. The presence/absence analyses assumed that sequencing depth was roughly uniform across donors, and that assumption may not be true. Because HLA typing was unavailable for some donors at each locus, only the typed subset was used in association tests. A few of the identified cytomegalovirus-associated TCR beta chains were confirmed in vitro to be specific for cytomegalovirus antigens. Because counts were too low, around 18 rarely observed V segments, including chromosome 9 orphons, were left out of the earlier analysis of about 500 of the donors. The cohort was sequenced for TCR beta chains only, and without alpha or paired-chain data the features that could be detected were limited. At a false discovery rate of 0.05, a later analysis linked around 17,000 TCR beta sequences to specific HLA alleles. In the study, around 160 TCR beta chains were listed as associated with cytomegalovirus. A later analysis reported that several top co-occurrence clusters appeared linked to parvovirus B19, influenza, CMV and Epstein-Barr virus. While some public TCRs were present in many individuals, most TCR sequences turned up only very rarely across donors. In an earlier analysis of over 550 of the donors, most TCR beta V segments were observed in productive rearrangements about 87% or about 30% of the time, broadly matching IMGT annotations. In a later analysis, HLA-associated TCR beta chains were found to be more clonally expanded and to have lower generation probabilities than equally common non-associated chains. Compared with the approximately 670-donor mean, donors in an Asian-associated ancestry cluster had fewer N-insertions in productive TCRs, according to a later genetic analysis. In a later analysis, TCR association rates were found to vary across HLA loci, with the most associated TCRs seen for DRB1 alleles and the fewest for HLA-C alleles. The 87-base-pair reads could not distinguish some IMGT-functional V segments, including TRBV6-2 and TRBV6-3, so those segments were excluded. A cluster of highly shared sequence variants was judged likely to be a technical artifact of the sequencing pipeline. In a later genetic analysis, a missense DCLRE1C variant was associated with V-gene and J-gene trimming of TCR beta chains, and the association was replicated in an independent cohort. It was suggested by the authors that the approach could potentially be generalized to other disease states and immunological phenotypes. A further reported finding was that TCR beta sequences accurately predicted the HLA-A and HLA-B alleles for most subjects in the first cohort. Strong co-occurrence of HLA alleles, especially DR and DQ, made assigning TCR associations to individual alleles difficult. Immune exposure information for the cohort was limited to CMV serostatus. Correlated functional status among segregating V segments might reflect linkage disequilibrium, but an unknown experimental factor could not be ruled out. A later analysis found that most CMV-associated TCR beta chains appeared HLA-restricted, with HLA associations seemingly driven largely by CMV exposure.

Libraries were prepared through the immunoSEQ multiplex PCR assay. The multiplex PCR relied on a mix of 60 forward primers for TCR Vbeta segments and 13 reverse primers for TCR Jbeta segments. A multiplex PCR assay on genomic DNA amplified the CDR3 region of rearranged TCR beta genes. The amplified TCR beta libraries were sequenced on the Illumina HiSeq System as 87-base-pair reads. Regarding the original processing steps: In a later analysis, some 80 million unique TCR beta chains were counted across the roughly 610 repertoires, and around 11 million of these chains were shared by at least two donors. A nearest-neighbor algorithm error-corrected the raw reads and collapsed the reads into unique sequences, merging closely related sequences to remove PCR and sequencing errors. Alignment of CDR3 sequences to IMGT reference sequences was used to assign V, D and J gene segments. Each retained sequence needed at least a six-nucleotide match to both a V gene segment and a J gene segment. A rearrangement counted as productive if the CDR3 had no stop codons and remained in frame with V and J, and every other rearrangement counted as non-productive. CDR3 was defined according to IMGT convention as the region running from the second conserved V-encoded cysteine to the conserved J-encoded phenylalanine. Sequences without an unambiguous match to a single V gene segment were excluded from the earlier analysis of a few hundred of the donors. An earlier analysis of approximately 590 of the donors called V segments functional above 56.7% productive rearrangements and segregating when the between-donor standard deviation exceeded 5%. A statistical classification framework was built for diagnosing cytomegalovirus status from the catalog of TCR beta chain sequences. V and J gene assignment, in a later analysis, came from comparing TCR nucleotide sequences with IMGT/GENE-DB human TR gene sequences. In a later analysis, CDR3 sequences and most-parsimonious VDJ recombination scenarios were assigned using the TCRdist pipeline. In a later analysis, each TCR beta chain was defined by its CDR3 amino acid sequence together with its V-gene family, and reads without a unique V-gene family were excluded. A later analysis removed 592 highly shared, low-generation-probability nucleotide sequences to deal with suspected cross-contamination and a sequencing artifact. In a later analysis, a clonal expansion index was calculated for each public chain from normalized within-repertoire ranks of inferred template counts. Generation probabilities in a later analysis came from a VDJ recombination model fitted to out-of-frame rearrangements, and those results were checked against IGoR. In a later analysis, TCR-TCR, TCR-HLA and TCR-CMV co-occurrence was scored with hypergeometric tests, and a repertoire-size bias correction was applied to TCR pairs. False discovery rates were estimated in a later analysis by permuting HLA or CMV assignments 20 times. In a later analysis, co-occurring TCRs were grouped using DBSCAN, and TCRdist sequence similarity was added for clustering within HLA-allele-positive subsets. Repertoires with fewer than 30,000 or more than 120,000 public chains were left out of co-occurrence clustering, as were four to six repertoires with anomalous nucleotide sharing. Not all clones reach the TCRdb copy of this immuneACCESS table, which keeps in-frame sequences only. Checked studies attribute under half of the gap to unresolved V genes and leave the rest unexplained. V, J and clone size are taken as reported in that table, and D and trimming were inferred from the DNA itself. The sample table shows about 260,000 clones, and about 66% are seen once. The top ten hold around 2% of the sample.

Spanning cysteine to phenylalanine, the CDR3 consists of 15 amino acids. Only the CDR3 DNA stays, 45 bases, in frame from base 1. CDR1 and CDR2 are drawn from the germline V gene: SGHTA, FQGNSA. Germline trimming amounts to 7 bases on V and 6 bases on J, with 8 as the count of junction bases outside the gene matches. In total, roughly 710 healthy bone marrow donors made up the cohort. All cohort members were sampled while nominally healthy, although unrecorded immune exposures were likely present. The donor was CMV seronegative and was included in the group of a few hundred seronegative cohort members. A peripheral blood sample was provided by each donor, and peripheral blood mononuclear cells were used for TCR beta sequencing. Genomic DNA was extracted from the blood cell samples with the Qiagen DNeasy Blood Extraction Kit.

The material sequenced was PBMCs. This clonotype was obtained from a female donor in good health and CMV-seronegative. This receptor chain uses TRBV7-2 and TRBJ2-3, with 12 middle bases fitting TRBD1. In nucleotides, the sequence is TGTGCCAGCATCCCGTGGGGACAGGGGGCCGATACGCAGTATTTT. It translates to CASIPWGQGADTQYF.